This T cell receptor (beta chain) was observed in a study of blood T cell repertoires in COVID-19. Cohort placement rested on clinical history that participants reported themselves. Only in-frame clones appear in the TCRdb table, and some are missing; sequencing was by immunoSEQ multiplex PCR. The sample lists 300,000 to 400,000 clones, around nine tenths occurring once. CDR1 and CDR2 (germline): SGHAT, FQNNGV. CDR3 length: 16 amino acids. With 3 bases clipped from V and 9 bases from J, the junction kept 14 bases outside the gene matches. The rearrangement uses TRBV11-2 and TRBJ2-1; 7 positions match TRBD1. The receptor's source is a man aged 30 to 39 who had recovered from COVID-19. The sequencing sample was made of PBMCs or T cells enriched from blood (not recorded which). CDR3 coding DNA: TGTGCCAGCAGCTTGGGTAAACAGGGGCGAACAGCTGAGCAGTTCTTC. Translating it yields CASSLGKQGRTAEQFF. The variable domain in full, with the rest retrieved from reference TRBV11-2 and TRBJ2-1, is EAGVAQSPRYKIIEKRQSVAFWCNPISGHATLYWYQQILGQGPKLLIQFQNNGVVDDSQLPKDRFSAERLKGVDSTLKIQPAKLEDSAVYLCASSLGKQGRTAEQFFGPGTRLTVL.